The 27 T cell receptor beta chains below were found in one sample sequenced in a study of blood T cell repertoires in COVID-19. Generated by immunoSEQ multiplex PCR, the TCRdb table keeps only in-frame clones and is missing some. This sample has roughly 670,000 clones; about 90% occur once, and the top ten carry roughly 0.26%. Sequencing was performed on peripheral blood. These receptors originate from a woman between 18 and 30 years old with acute or convalescent COVID-19.

The chain joins TRBV5-6 to TRBJ2-7, with TRBD2 matching over 11 bases. J lost 10 bases, V lost 4 bases, and 13 bases had no gene match. The CDR3 runs 15 residues. Germline-derived CDR1 and CDR2 are SGHDT and YYEEEE. CDR3 protein: CASSPMTSGAPSQYF. The CDR3 DNA follows: TGTGCCAGCAGCCCTATGACTAGCGGGGCCCCCTCTCAGTACTTC. The variable domain in full, with the rest retrieved from reference TRBV5-6 and TRBJ2-7, is DAGVTQSPTHLIKTRGQQVTLRCSPKSGHDTVSWYQQALGQGPQFIFQYYEEEERQRGNFPDRFSGHQFPNYSSELNVNALLLGDSALYLCASSPMTSGAPSQYFGPGTRLTVT.

The chain employs TRBV2 and TRBJ1-5; a weak D match, TRBD1 (5 bases). V gave up 4 bases and J gave up 2 bases, with 12 bases separating them. This CDR3 has 15 amino acids. CDR1 and CDR2 from the germline V gene are SNHLY and FYNNEI. CDR3 region: CASSVSPGGNQPQHF. CDR3 bases: TGTGCCAGCAGTGTCTCCCCGGGGGGCAATCAGCCCCAGCATTTT.

V and J are TRBV10-3 and TRBJ1-1; 7 bases align to TRBD1. The V segment lost 6 bases and the J segment 1 base; nucleotides outside the gene matches: 14. CDR1 is ENHRY and CDR2 is SYGVKD in the germline V gene. The CDR3 consists of 17 residues. The chain's CDR3 is CAIRIGQAGSRNTEAFF. The CDR3 coding sequence is TGTGCCATCAGGATCGGACAGGCGGGTAGTCGGAACACTGAAGCTTTCTTT.

This clone appeared a single time. The rearrangement uses TRBV5-1 and TRBJ2-2; 11 nucleotides line up with TRBD2. Germline CDR1 reads SGHRS; CDR2 reads YFSETQ. The CDR3 totals 18 residues. Trimming at V came to 0 bases and at J to 1 base, leaving 5 bases not matched to a gene. For the CDR3, the DNA is TGCGCCAGCAGCTTGGAGCTGCTAGCGGGGGGGAACACCGGGGAGCTGTTTTTT. As protein: CASSLELLAGGNTGELFF.

In DNA, the CDR3 is TGTGCCAGCAGCTTCTCTTCTCGGGTTCCGTACTTC. Its protein is CASSFSSRVPYF. This chain uses TRBV7-2 with TRBJ2-7; D is uncertain. The CDR3 spans 12 residues. Germline CDR1 and CDR2: SGHTA and FQGNSA. With 3 bases removed from V and 12 bases from J, the gap between germline ends came to 15 bases. Full variable domain (outside the CDR3, taken from reference TRBV7-2 and TRBJ2-7): GAGVSQSPSNKVTEKGKDVELRCDPISGHTALYWYRQSLGQGLEFLIYFQGNSAPDKSGLPSDRFSAERTGGSVSTLTIQRTQQEDSAVYLCASSFSSRVPYFGPGTRLTVT.

The V gene is TRBV6-5, the J gene TRBJ2-7; 7 bases align to TRBD1. Germline-derived CDR1 and CDR2 are MNHEY and SVGAGI. V shed 2 bases and J 0 bases; nucleotides not matched to a gene: 4. This CDR3 spans 15 amino acids. DNA for the CDR3: TGTGCCAGCAGTTACCAGGGGGTGAGCTCCTACGAGCAGTACTTC. It codes for CASSYQGVSSYEQYF.

The chain recombines TRBV27 with TRBJ2-2; D remains unclear. CDR1 and CDR2 (germline): MNHEY, SMNVEV (reference sequence). The CDR3 consists of 14 residues. The V and J ends lost 1 base and 6 bases respectively, with 9 bases between them. The CDR3 nucleotides are TGTGCCAGCAGTTTATGGTGGAGTTCCGGGGAGCTGTTTTTT. Encoded protein: CASSLWWSSGELFF.

The chain is built from TRBV2 and TRBJ2-1; 7 bases agree with TRBD1. The germline V gene has CDR1 SNHLY and CDR2 FYNNEI. V gave up 5 bases and J gave up 0 bases; unmatched junction bases: 10. The CDR3 is 17 amino acids. CDR3 nucleotides: TGTGCCAGCAGTCATTACAGGGGCCGTAGCTCCTACAATGAGCAGTTCTTC. Translation: CASSHYRGRSSYNEQFF.

The chain recombines TRBV5-1 with TRBJ1-2, with TRBD1 matching over 7 bases. Germline CDR1 SGHRS, CDR2 YFSETQ. J was trimmed by 8 bases and V by 2 bases; bases with no gene match: 9. This CDR3 spans 14 amino acids. CDR3 in DNA: TGCGCCAGCAGCTTCGGTGACAGGGTGGGCGGCTACACCTTC. It codes for CASSFGDRVGGYTF.

This clone showed up just once. CDR3 sequence (DNA): TGTGCCAGCACCTCCCTCTGGCAGGGTAACACTGAAGCTTTCTTT. It specifies CASTSLWQGNTEAFF. The chain carries TRBV7-8 and TRBJ1-1; D perhaps matches TRBD1 (5 bases). CDR3 length equals 15 residues. The germline V and J ends were trimmed by 7 bases and 2 bases, with 17 bases remaining between them. Per germline, CDR1 SGHVS and CDR2 FQNEAQ. The full variable domain, in which reference TRBV7-8 and TRBJ1-1 provide the parts outside the CDR3, is GAGVSQSPRYKVAKRGQDVALRCDPISGHVSLFWYQQALGQGPEFLTYFQNEAQLDKSGLPSDRFFAERPEGSVSTLKIQRTQQEDSAVYLCASTSLWQGNTEAFFGQGTRLTVV.

This rearrangement joins TRBV21-1 to TRBJ1-2; TRBD1, the D gene given by the table, was not confirmed from the DNA. TRBV21-1 represents a pseudogene. The length of the CDR3 is 17 residues. CDR3 sequence: CASSKKSAWGANYGYTF. In DNA, the CDR3 is TGTGCCAGCAGCAAAAAATCAGCCTGGGGCGCCAACTATGGCTACACCTTC.

This rearrangement joins TRBV5-1 to TRBJ1-6, with 9 bases matching TRBD1. The CDR3 is 15 residues long. Germline V CDR1 and CDR2: SGHRS, YFSETQ. With 4 bases clipped from V and 9 bases from J, the junction kept 8 bases outside the gene matches. CDR3 nucleotide sequence: TGCGCCAGCAGCCCCTCCCCGGACAGGGGTTCACCCCTCCACTTT. It is translated as CASSPSPDRGSPLHF. Variable domain in full (rest from reference TRBV5-1 and TRBJ1-6): KAGVTQTPRYLIKTRGQQVTLSCSPISGHRSVSWYQQTPGQGLQFLFEYFSETQRNKGNFPGRFSGRQFSNSRSEMNVSTLELGDSALYLCASSPSPDRGSPLHFGNGTRLTVT.

This chain connects TRBV6-4 to TRBJ1-1; D gene ambiguous. The ends were cut back, 4 bases at V and 0 bases at J, with 6 bases in the middle. Per germline, CDR1 MRHNA and CDR2 SNTAGT. The CDR3 is 13 amino acids. CDR3 residues: CASSAIMNTEAFF. Here the CDR3 DNA reads TGTGCCAGCAGTGCTATTATGAACACTGAAGCTTTCTTT.

The V gene is TRBV18, the J gene TRBJ2-3; D ambiguous. CDR1 is KGHSH, CDR2 LQKENI, per germline. The length of the CDR3 is 11 residues. Trimming took 8 bases from V and 1 from J, leaving 4 bases between them. This chain's CDR3 is CASQGTDTQYF. As DNA, the CDR3 is TGTGCCAGCCAGGGCACAGATACGCAGTATTTT.

The chain uses TRBV5-8 and TRBJ2-1, with 8 bases fitting TRBD1. The CDR3 runs to 14 residues. Trimming cost V 1 base and J 9 bases; bases outside gene matches: 6. CDR1 SGHTS and CDR2 YDEGEE come from the germline V gene. CDR3: CASSLYRGDGEQFF. The DNA for the CDR3 is TGTGCCAGCAGCTTGTACAGGGGGGATGGTGAGCAGTTCTTC.

This clone came up a few times. The V and J genes are TRBV6-4 and TRBJ2-3; TRBD2 agrees at 9 bases. The CDR3 runs to 16 residues. Germline-derived CDR1 and CDR2 are MRHNA and SNTAGT. V lost 0 bases to trimming and J lost 1 base; unmatched junction nucleotides: 2. CDR3 loop: CASSDSRGGGTDTQYF. The CDR3 DNA reads TGTGCCAGCAGTGACTCCCGCGGGGGGGGCACAGATACGCAGTATTTT.

The gene calls are TRBV19 and TRBJ1-2, with 9 positions matching TRBD1. The CDR3 is 16 residues long. Germline CDR1 and CDR2: LNHDA and SQIVND (reference sequence). Trimming cost V 6 bases and J 4 bases; bases outside gene matches: 12. The CDR3: CASSAVGTGKVYGYTF. The CDR3, as DNA: TGTGCCAGTAGCGCGGTCGGGACAGGGAAGGTCTATGGCTACACCTTC.

The genes are TRBV6-4 and TRBJ2-3; a possible D gene is TRBD2 (5 bases). The CDR3 loop spans 16 amino acids. Trimming removed 5 bases from V and 0 bases from J, with 15 bases in between. Germline V lookup: CDR1 MRHNA, CDR2 SNTAGT. DNA for the CDR3: TGTGCCAGCAGTCTGGGCGGGTCTACTAGCACAGATACGCAGTATTTT. This sequence encodes CASSLGGSTSTDTQYF.

The chain uses TRBV3-1 (or the pseudogene TRBV3-2) and TRBJ2-2; 7 nucleotides line up with TRBD1. With 1 base clipped from V and 5 bases from J, the junction kept 10 bases outside the gene matches. The germline gives CDR1 LGHDT, CDR2 YNNKEL (reference sequence). CDR3 length: 17 amino acids. The DNA of the CDR3 is TGTGCCAGCAGCCAAGCAACGTCGACAGGGACGACCGGGGAGCTGTTTTTT. It translates to CASSQATSTGTTGELFF.

The genes are TRBV14 and TRBJ1-4, with 7 bases that match TRBD1. The germline gives CDR1 SGHDN, CDR2 FVKESK. The ends lost 3 bases at V and 4 bases at J; junction bases unmatched: 8. The CDR3 sequence is 16 residues long. CDR3 in amino acids: CASSHLRTGDNEKLFF. The DNA for the CDR3 is TGTGCCAGCAGCCACCTGAGGACAGGTGATAATGAAAAACTGTTTTTT.

The CDR3 DNA follows: TGTGCCAGCAGCTGGCAGGACAGGGCCGACGAGCAGTACTTC. This codes for CASSWQDRADEQYF. The J gene is TRBJ2-7, the V gene TRBV5-4, with 8 bases lining up with TRBD1. V was pared by 3 bases and J by 5 bases, with 7 bases of the junction left unmatched. The CDR3 consists of 14 residues. Germline loops: CDR1 SGHNT, CDR2 YYREEE (reference sequence). Filled out from reference TRBV5-4 and TRBJ2-7, the complete variable domain reads ETGVTQSPTHLIKTRGQQVTLRCSSQSGHNTVSWYQQALGQGPQFIFQYYREEENGRGNFPPRFSGLQFPNYSSELNVNALELDDSALYLCASSWQDRADEQYFGPGTRLTVT.

This chain links TRBV5-6 with TRBJ2-2; 7 bases agree with TRBD1. V shed 1 base, J shed 2 bases, and the junction held 5 bases outside the gene matches. The CDR3 is 16 amino acids. CDR1 and CDR2 (germline): SGHDT, YYEEEE. The CDR3 protein is CASSLYQGVNTGELFF. The CDR3, as DNA: TGTGCCAGCAGCTTGTACCAGGGGGTTAACACCGGGGAGCTGTTTTTT.

The chain joins TRBV19 to TRBJ2-3; 7 bases map to TRBD1. Trimming at V came to 9 bases and at J to 1 base, leaving 4 bases not matched to a gene. The CDR3 spans 13 residues. The germline gives CDR1 LNHDA, CDR2 SQIVND (reference sequence). The CDR3 nucleotides read TGTGCCAGCAAGCAGGGGGGCACAGATACGCAGTATTTT. Its protein product is CASKQGGTDTQYF.

A single count supports this clone. The rearrangement uses TRBV27 and TRBJ2-4, with 8 bases that match TRBD1. The trim removed 4 bases at V and 1 base at J, leaving 15 bases unmatched. Germline V gives CDR1 MNHEY, CDR2 SMNVEV (reference sequence). CDR3 length: 19 amino acids. The CDR3: CASSSGFDPGGAAKNIQYF. The CDR3 DNA reads TGTGCCAGCAGTTCCGGGTTTGACCCAGGGGGCGCTGCCAAAAACATTCAGTACTTC.

This clone was seen a handful of times. The J gene is TRBJ2-7, the V gene TRBV5-1, with 7 nucleotides matching TRBD2. Germline assignment: CDR1 SGHRS and CDR2 YFSETQ. V shed 0 bases and J 5 bases; nucleotides not matched to a gene: 5. The CDR3 has 14 amino acids. CDR3 sequence: CASSLVLAVDEQYF. Written as DNA, the CDR3 is TGCGCCAGCAGCTTGGTCCTAGCGGTTGACGAGCAGTACTTC.

The V and J genes are TRBV5-6 and TRBJ1-4; 7 bases line up with TRBD1. CDR3 length equals 13 residues. Per germline, CDR1 SGHDT and CDR2 YYEEEE. With V trimmed by 4 bases and J by 8 bases, 5 bases remained unmatched. The chain's CDR3 is CASSLTGREKLFF. CDR3 sequence (DNA): TGTGCCAGCAGCCTGACAGGGCGGGAAAAACTGTTTTTT.

For the CDR3, the DNA is TGTGCCAGCAGTGTTTACAGCTATGGCTACACCTTC. Protein sequence: CASSVYSYGYTF. The chain carries TRBV2 and TRBJ1-2; D is ambiguous. The V gene's germline CDR1 is SNHLY and CDR2 FYNNEI. This CDR3 is built from 12 residues. V was cut by 4 bases and J by 4 bases, with 7 bases left in between.